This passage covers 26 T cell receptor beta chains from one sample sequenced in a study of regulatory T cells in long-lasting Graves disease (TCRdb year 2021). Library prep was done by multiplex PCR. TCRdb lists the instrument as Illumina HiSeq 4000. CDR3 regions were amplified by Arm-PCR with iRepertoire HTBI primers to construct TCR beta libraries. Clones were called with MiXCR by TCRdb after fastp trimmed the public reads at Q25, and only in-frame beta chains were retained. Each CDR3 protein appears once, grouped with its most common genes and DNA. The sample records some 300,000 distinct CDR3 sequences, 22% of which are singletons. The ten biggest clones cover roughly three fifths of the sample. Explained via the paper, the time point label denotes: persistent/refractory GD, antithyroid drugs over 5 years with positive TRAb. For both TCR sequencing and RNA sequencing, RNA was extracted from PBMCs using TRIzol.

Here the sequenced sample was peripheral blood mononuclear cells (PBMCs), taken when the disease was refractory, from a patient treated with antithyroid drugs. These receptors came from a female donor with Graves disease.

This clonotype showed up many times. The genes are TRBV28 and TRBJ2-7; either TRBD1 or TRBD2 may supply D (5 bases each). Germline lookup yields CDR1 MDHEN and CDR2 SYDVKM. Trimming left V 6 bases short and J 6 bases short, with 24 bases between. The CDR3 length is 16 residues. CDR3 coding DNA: TGTGCCAGCAGCTCCTCGCCCCCGGGACGGGGACCCGAGCAGTACTTC. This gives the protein CASSSSPPGRGPEQYF.

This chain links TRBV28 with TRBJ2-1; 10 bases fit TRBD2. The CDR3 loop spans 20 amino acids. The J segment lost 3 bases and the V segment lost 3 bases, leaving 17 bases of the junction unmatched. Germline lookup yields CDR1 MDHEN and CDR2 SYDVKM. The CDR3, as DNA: TGTGCCAGCAGTTTTGGAAGGGCTAGCGGGAGTGGCCGGTTCTACAATGAGCAGTTCTTC. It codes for CASSFGRASGSGRFYNEQFF.

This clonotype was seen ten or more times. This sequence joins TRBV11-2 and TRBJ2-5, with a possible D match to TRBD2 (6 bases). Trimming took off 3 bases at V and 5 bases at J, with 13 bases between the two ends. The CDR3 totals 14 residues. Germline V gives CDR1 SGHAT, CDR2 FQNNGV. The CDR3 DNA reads TGTGCCAGCAGCTTCGGTCTCCGGGGGGAGACCCAGTACTTC. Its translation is CASSFGLRGETQYF.

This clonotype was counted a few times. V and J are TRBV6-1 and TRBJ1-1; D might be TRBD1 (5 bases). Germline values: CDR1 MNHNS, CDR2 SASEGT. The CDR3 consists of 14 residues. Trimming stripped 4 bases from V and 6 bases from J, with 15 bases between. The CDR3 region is CASSGPGKAAEAFF. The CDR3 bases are TGTGCCAGCAGTGGACCAGGGAAGGCGGCTGAAGCTTTCTTT.

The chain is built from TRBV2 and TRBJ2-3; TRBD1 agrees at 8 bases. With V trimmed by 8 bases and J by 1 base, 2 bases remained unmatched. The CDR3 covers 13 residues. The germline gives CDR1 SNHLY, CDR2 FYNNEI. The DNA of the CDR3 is TGTGCCAGCTTGGGACAGGGCACAGATACGCAGTATTTT. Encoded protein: CASLGQGTDTQYF.

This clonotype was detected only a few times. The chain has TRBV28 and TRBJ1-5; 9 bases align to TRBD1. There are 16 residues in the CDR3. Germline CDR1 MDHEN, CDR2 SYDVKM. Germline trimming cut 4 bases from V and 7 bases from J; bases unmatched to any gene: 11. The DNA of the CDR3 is TGTGCCAGCAGTTACTCCCCGGGACAGGGTAACCAGCCCCAGCATTTT. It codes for CASSYSPGQGNQPQHF.

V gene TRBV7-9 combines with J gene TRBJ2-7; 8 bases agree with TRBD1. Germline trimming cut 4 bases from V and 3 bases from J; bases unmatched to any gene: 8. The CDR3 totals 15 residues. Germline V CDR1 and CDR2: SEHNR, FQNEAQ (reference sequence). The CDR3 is CASSSPDRDFYEQYF. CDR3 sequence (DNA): TGTGCCAGCAGCTCTCCGGACAGGGACTTCTACGAGCAGTACTTC.

CDR3 amino acids: CASSLHFRQPQHF. DNA of the CDR3: TGTGCCAGCAGTTTGCATTTCCGTCAGCCCCAGCATTTT. The chain links TRBV27 to TRBJ1-5, with unresolved D. V dropped 3 bases and J dropped 6 bases, with 9 bases sitting between them. The germline V gene has CDR1 MNHEY and CDR2 SMNVEV (reference sequence). CDR3 length: 13 residues.

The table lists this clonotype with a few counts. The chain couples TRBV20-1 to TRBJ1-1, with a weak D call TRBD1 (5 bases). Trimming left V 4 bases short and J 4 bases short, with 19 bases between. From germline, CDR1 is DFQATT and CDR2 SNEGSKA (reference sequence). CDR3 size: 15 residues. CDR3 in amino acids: CSAKEGFVASTEAFF. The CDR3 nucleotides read TGCAGTGCTAAGGAGGGGTTCGTAGCTAGCACTGAAGCTTTCTTT.

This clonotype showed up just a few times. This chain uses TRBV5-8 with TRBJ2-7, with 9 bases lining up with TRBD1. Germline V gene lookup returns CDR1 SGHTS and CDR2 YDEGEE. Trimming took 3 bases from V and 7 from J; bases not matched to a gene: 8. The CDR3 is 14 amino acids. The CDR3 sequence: CASSSGTGMGEQYF. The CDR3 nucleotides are TGTGCCAGCAGCTCCGGGACAGGGATGGGAGAGCAGTACTTC.

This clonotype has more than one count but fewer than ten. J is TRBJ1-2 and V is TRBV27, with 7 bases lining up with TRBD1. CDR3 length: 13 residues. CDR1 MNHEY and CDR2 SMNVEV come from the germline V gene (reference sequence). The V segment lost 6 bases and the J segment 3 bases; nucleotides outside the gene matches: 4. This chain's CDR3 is CASRRDRDYGYTF. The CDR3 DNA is TGTGCCAGCAGACGAGACAGGGACTATGGCTACACCTTC.

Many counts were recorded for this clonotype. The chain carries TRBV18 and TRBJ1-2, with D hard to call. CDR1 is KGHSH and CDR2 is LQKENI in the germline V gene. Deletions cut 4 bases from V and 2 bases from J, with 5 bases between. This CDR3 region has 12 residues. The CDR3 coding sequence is TGTGCCAGCTCACAGAGGAACTATGGCTACACCTTC. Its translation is CASSQRNYGYTF.

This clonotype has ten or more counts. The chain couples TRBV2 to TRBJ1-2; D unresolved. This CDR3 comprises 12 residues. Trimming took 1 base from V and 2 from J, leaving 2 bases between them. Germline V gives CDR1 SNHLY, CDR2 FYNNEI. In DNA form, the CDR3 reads TGTGCCAGCAGTGAAGAAAACTATGGCTACACCTTC. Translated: CASSEENYGYTF. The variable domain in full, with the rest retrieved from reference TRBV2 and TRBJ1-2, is EPEVTQTPSHQVTQMGQEVILRCVPISNHLYFYWYRQILGQKVEFLVSFYNNEISEKSEIFDDQFSVERPDGSNFTLKIRSTKLEDSAMYFCASSEENYGYTFGSGTRLTVV.

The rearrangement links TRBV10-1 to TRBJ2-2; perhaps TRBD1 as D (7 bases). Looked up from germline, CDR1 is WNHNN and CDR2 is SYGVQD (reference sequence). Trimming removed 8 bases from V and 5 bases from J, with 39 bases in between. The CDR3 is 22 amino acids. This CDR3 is CASYLGLRLALLQGIETGELFF. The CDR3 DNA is TGCGCCAGCTACCTGGGACTCCGCTTAGCTTTGCTACAGGGGATCGAGACCGGGGAGCTGTTTTTT.

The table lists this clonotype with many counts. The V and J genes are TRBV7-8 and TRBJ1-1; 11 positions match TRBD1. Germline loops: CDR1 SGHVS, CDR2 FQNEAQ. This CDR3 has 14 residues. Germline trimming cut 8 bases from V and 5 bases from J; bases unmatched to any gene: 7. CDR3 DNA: TGTGCCAGCGGAATGGGGACAGGGGGAACTGAAGCTTTCTTT. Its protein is CASGMGTGGTEAFF.

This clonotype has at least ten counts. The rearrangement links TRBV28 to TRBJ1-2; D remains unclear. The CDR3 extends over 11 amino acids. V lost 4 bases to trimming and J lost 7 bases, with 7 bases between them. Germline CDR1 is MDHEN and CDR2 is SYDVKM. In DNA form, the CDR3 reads TGTGCCAGCAGTTCCAGTGGTGGCTACACCTTC. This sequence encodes CASSSSGGYTF.

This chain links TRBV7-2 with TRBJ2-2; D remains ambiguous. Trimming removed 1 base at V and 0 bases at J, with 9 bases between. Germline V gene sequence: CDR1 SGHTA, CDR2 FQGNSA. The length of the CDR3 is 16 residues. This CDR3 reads CASSLESGANTGELFF. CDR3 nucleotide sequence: TGTGCCAGCAGCTTAGAATCAGGCGCGAACACCGGGGAGCTGTTTTTT.

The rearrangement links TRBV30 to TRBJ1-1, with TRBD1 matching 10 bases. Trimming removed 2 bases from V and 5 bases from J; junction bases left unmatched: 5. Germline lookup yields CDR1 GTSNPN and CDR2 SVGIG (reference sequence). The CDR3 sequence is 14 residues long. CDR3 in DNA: TGTGCCTGGAGTACCGGGACAGGGGAGACTGAAGCTTTCTTT. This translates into CAWSTGTGETEAFF. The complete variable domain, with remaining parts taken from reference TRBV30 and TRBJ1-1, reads SQTIHQWPATLVQPVGSPLSLECTVEGTSNPNLYWYRQAAGRGLQLLFYSVGIGQISSEVPQNLSASRPQDRQFILSSKKLLLSDSGFYLCAWSTGTGETEAFFGQGTRLTVV.

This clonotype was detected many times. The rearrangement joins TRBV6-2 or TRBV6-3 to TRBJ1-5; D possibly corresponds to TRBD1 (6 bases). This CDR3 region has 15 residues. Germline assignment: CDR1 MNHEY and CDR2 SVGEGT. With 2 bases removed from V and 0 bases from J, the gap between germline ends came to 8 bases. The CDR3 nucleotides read TGTGCCAGCAGTTACCAGGGGATTAGCAATCAGCCCCAGCATTTT. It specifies CASSYQGISNQPQHF.

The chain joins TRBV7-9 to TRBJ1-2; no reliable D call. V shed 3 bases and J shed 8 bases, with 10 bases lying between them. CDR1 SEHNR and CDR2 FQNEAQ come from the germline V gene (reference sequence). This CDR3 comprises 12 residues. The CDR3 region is CASSFGRMGYTF. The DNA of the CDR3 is TGTGCCAGCAGCTTTGGAAGGATGGGCTACACCTTC. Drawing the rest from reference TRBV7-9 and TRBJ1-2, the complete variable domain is DTGVSQNPRHKITKRGQNVTFRCDPISEHNRLYWYRQTLGQGPEFLTYFQNEAQLEKSRLLSDRFSAERPKGSFSTLEIQRTEQGDSAMYLCASSFGRMGYTFGSGTRLTVV.

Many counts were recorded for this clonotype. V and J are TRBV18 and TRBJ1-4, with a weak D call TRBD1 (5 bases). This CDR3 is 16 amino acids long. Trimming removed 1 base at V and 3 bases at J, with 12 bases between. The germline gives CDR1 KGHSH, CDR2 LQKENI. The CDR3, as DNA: TGTGCCAGCTCACCACGAGGCACGGGACCTAATGAAAAACTGTTTTTT. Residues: CASSPRGTGPNEKLFF.

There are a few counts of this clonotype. This chain's CDR3 is CSVVSQTGASGYEQYF. CDR3 DNA: TGCAGCGTCGTAAGCCAAACAGGGGCTTCGGGCTACGAGCAGTACTTC. The J gene is TRBJ2-7, the V gene TRBV29-1; 7 nucleotides line up with TRBD1. Germline loops: CDR1 SQVTM, CDR2 ANQGSEA. CDR3 size: 16 residues. Germline trimming cut 6 bases from V and 3 bases from J; bases unmatched to any gene: 17.

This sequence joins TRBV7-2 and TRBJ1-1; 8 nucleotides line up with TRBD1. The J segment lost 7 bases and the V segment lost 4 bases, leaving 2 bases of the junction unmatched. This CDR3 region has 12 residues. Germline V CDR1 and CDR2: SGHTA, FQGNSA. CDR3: CASSSGTGEAFF. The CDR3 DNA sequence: TGTGCCAGCAGCTCGGGGACAGGTGAAGCTTTCTTT.

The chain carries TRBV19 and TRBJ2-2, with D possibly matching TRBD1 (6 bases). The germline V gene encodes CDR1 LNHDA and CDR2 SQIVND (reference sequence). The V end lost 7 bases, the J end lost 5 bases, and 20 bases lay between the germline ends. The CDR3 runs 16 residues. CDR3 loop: CASTNQVGGLTGELFF. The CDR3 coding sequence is TGTGCCAGTACCAATCAGGTTGGGGGCTTGACCGGGGAGCTGTTTTTT.

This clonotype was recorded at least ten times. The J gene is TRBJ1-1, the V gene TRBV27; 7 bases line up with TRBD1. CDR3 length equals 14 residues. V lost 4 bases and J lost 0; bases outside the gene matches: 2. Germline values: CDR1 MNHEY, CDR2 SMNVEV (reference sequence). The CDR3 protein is CASSSGQLNTEAFF. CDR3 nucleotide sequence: TGTGCCAGCAGTTCGGGACAGCTGAACACTGAAGCTTTCTTT.

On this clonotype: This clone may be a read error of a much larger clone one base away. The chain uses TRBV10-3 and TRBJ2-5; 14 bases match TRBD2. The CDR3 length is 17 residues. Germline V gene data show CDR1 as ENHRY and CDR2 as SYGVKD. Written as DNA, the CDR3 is TGTGCCAGCAGCCAAGACCGAGGACTAGCGGGAGGAGAGACCCAGCACTTC. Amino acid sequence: CASSQDRGLAGGETQHF.